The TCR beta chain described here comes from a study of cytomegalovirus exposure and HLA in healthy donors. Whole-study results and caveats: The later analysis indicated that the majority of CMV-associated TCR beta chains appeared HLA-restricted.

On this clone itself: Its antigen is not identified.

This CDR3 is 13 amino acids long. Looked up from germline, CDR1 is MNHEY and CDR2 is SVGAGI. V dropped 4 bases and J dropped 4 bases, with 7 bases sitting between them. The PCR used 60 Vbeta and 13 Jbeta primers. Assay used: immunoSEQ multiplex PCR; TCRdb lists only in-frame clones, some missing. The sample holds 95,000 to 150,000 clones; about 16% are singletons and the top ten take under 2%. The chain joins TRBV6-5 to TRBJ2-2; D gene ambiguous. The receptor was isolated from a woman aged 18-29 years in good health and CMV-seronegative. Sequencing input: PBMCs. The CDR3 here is CASSSLLTGELFF. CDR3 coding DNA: TGTGCCAGCAGTTCTCTCCTCACCGGGGAGCTGTTTTTT.